This T cell receptor (beta chain) comes out of a study of cytomegalovirus exposure and HLA in healthy donors. The repertoire was sequenced with immunoSEQ multiplex PCR; TCRdb's copy has only in-frame clones and lacks some. The repertoire holds 150,000 to 200,000 clones, 75% to 90% seen once, with 2% to 2.5% in the top ten. As to this clone: Its antigen is unknown.

Study results and limitations: While the bulk of TCR sequences proved rare, some public TCRs turned up in many donors. Reportedly, diagnosis of cytomegalovirus status by the classifier showed high specificity and sensitivity. Investigators reported about 160 TCR beta chains as tied to cytomegalovirus.

Germline CDR1 reads ENHRY; CDR2 reads SYGVKD. This CDR3 comprises 14 residues. The trim removed 8 bases at V and 1 base at J, leaving 7 bases unmatched. The sequence derives from a woman between 18 and 30 years old in good health and CMV-seronegative. Sample: PBMCs. The chain couples TRBV10-3 to TRBJ1-1; 7 nucleotides line up with TRBD1. The CDR3 protein is CAIGDRVTNTEAFF. The DNA of the CDR3 is TGTGCCATCGGAGACAGGGTTACGAACACTGAAGCTTTCTTT.